Presented here are 11 T cell receptor beta chains from one specimen sequenced in a study of blood T cell repertoires in COVID-19. Data came from immunoSEQ multiplex PCR; TCRdb stores just in-frame clones and leaves some out. The profile covers more than 250,000 clones, with roughly 88% appearing a single time and approximately 1.5% taken by the ten largest. The sequencing input was peripheral blood. Receptors were obtained from a woman between 50 and 59 years old with acute or convalescent COVID-19.

This clone appeared many times. J is TRBJ2-1 and V is TRBV19; TRBD1 matches at 9 bases. The germline gives CDR1 LNHDA, CDR2 SQIVND (reference sequence). With 3 bases clipped from V and 4 bases from J, the junction kept 4 bases outside the gene matches. CDR3 size: 15 residues. The CDR3 region has the DNA TGTGCCAGTAGTATCCCGGGACAGGGATACAATGAGCAGTTCTTC. This sequence encodes CASSIPGQGYNEQFF.

V usage is TRBV6-5 and J usage is TRBJ1-1; TRBD1 matches 7 bases. The ends lost 4 bases at V and 0 bases at J; junction bases unmatched: 2. The CDR3 consists of 14 residues. Per germline, CDR1 MNHEY and CDR2 SVGAGI. CDR3 nucleotide sequence: TGTGCCAGCAGTTGGGGACAGTTGAACACTGAAGCTTTCTTT. This sequence encodes CASSWGQLNTEAFF.

The rearrangement joins TRBV24-1 to TRBJ2-2, with 9 positions matching TRBD1. The V segment lost 3 bases and the J segment 3 bases; nucleotides outside the gene matches: 4. From germline, CDR1 is KGHDR and CDR2 SFDVKD. CDR3 length equals 16 residues. Written as DNA, the CDR3 is TGTGCCACCAGTGATCCGACAGGGGGGGACACCGGGGAGCTGTTTTTT. Its protein product is CATSDPTGGDTGELFF.

This clone has a single count. V and J are TRBV12-3 or TRBV12-4 and TRBJ2-1; 7 bases are shared with TRBD1. The V and J ends lost 10 bases and 4 bases, in that order; junction bases with no gene match: 4. The CDR3 runs 12 residues. CDR3 sequence (DNA): TGTGCCACCAAGGGACAGTACAATGAGCAGTTCTTC. Its protein product is CATKGQYNEQFF.

The V gene is TRBV11-3, the J gene TRBJ2-3; 9 bases map to TRBD1. This CDR3 has 16 residues. Germline CDR1 SGHNT, CDR2 YENEEA. V lost 1 base and J lost 2; bases outside the gene matches: 4. The CDR3 loop is CASSLGDRASTDTQYF. The CDR3 nucleotides are TGTGCCAGCAGCTTAGGGGACAGGGCCTCCACAGATACGCAGTATTTT.

This chain links TRBV5-1 with TRBJ2-3, with D unclear. CDR1 SGHRS and CDR2 YFSETQ come from the germline V gene. CDR3 length: 12 residues. V was shortened by 4 bases and J by 6 bases, with 9 bases between the two germline ends. CDR3 nucleotides: TGCGCCAGCAGCCGTCCTGAGGATACGCAGTATTTT. This encodes CASSRPEDTQYF.

This chain connects TRBV27 to TRBJ2-1; 10 bases match TRBD2. J lost 10 bases, V lost 3 bases, and 9 bases had no gene match. The CDR3 contains 15 residues. Germline V gene lookup returns CDR1 MNHEY and CDR2 SMNVEV (reference sequence). CDR3: CASSFGLAGVGEQFF. Here the CDR3 DNA reads TGTGCCAGCAGTTTCGGTCTAGCGGGAGTCGGGGAGCAGTTCTTC.

V and J are TRBV13 and TRBJ1-1; 7 bases agree with TRBD1. The CDR3 totals 15 residues. Germline CDR1 reads PRHDT; CDR2 reads FYEKMQ (reference sequence). V shed 5 bases, J shed 7 bases, and the junction held 13 bases outside the gene matches. CDR3 DNA sequence: TGTGCCAGCAGCCCAACCCCGACAGGGTCCGGTGAAGCTTTCTTT. Its translation is CASSPTPTGSGEAFF.

The rearrangement uses TRBV10-1 and TRBJ2-1; 9 nucleotides match TRBD2. This CDR3 region has 17 residues. The trim removed 0 bases at V and 8 bases at J, leaving 11 bases unmatched. The germline gives CDR1 WNHNN, CDR2 SYGVQD (reference sequence). The CDR3 DNA reads as TGCGCCAGCAGTGAGTCGATGGTAGCGGGAGCGGTGGATGAGCAGTTCTTC. Encoded protein: CASSESMVAGAVDEQFF.

This clone was detected once. The chain is built from TRBV5-4 and TRBJ2-3; D possibly corresponds to TRBD2 (6 bases). This CDR3 is built from 14 residues. The germline V gene encodes CDR1 SGHNT and CDR2 YYREEE (reference sequence). Trimming removed 0 bases from V and 6 bases from J, with 11 bases in between. DNA of the CDR3: TGTGCCAGCAGCTTGGGGCTAGCGCCGGATACGCAGTATTTT. Its protein is CASSLGLAPDTQYF.

The chain links TRBV29-1 to TRBJ2-1, with 8 positions matching TRBD1. The CDR3 loop spans 15 amino acids. Germline CDR1 reads SQVTM; CDR2 reads ANQGSEA. V gave up 5 bases and J gave up 9 bases; unmatched junction bases: 15. The CDR3 bases are TGCAGCGTTTTAAGGGGACTCTCTGGGACAGGTGAGCAGTTCTTC. This gives the protein CSVLRGLSGTGEQFF.